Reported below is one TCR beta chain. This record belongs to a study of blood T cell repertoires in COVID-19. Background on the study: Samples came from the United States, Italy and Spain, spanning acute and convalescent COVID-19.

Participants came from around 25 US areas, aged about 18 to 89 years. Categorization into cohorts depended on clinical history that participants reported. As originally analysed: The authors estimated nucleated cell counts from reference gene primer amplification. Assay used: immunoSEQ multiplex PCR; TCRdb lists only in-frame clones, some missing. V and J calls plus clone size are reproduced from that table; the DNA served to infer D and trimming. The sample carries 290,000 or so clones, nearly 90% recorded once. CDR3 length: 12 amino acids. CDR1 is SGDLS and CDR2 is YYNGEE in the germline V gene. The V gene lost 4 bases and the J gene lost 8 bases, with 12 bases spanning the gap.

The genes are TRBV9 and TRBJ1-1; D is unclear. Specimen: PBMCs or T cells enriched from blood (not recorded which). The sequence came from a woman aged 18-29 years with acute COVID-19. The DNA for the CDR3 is TGTGCCAGCAGCCTGCGGGCCGGAGAAGCTTTCTTT. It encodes CASSLRAGEAFF.